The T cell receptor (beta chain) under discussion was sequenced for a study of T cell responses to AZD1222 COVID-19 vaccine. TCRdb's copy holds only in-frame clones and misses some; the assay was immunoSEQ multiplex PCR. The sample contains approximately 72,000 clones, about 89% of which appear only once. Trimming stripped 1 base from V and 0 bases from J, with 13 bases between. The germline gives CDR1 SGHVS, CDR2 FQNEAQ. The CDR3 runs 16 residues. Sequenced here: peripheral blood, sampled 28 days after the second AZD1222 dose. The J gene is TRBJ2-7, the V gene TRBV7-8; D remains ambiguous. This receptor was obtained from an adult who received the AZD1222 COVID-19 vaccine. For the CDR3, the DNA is TGTGCCAGCAGCTTAGAACAGTATCCGAGCTCCTACGAGCAGTACTTC. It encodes CASSLEQYPSSYEQYF.